Reported below is one TCR beta chain. The antigen is unknown. The data belong to a study of PD-1 blockade in classical Hodgkin lymphoma. Overall study findings and caveats: Healthy donors reportedly exceeded newly diagnosed patients in baseline TCR diversity. Complete responders showed a baseline diversity that resembled the diversity of newly diagnosed patients.

The germline gives CDR1 PRHDT, CDR2 FYEKMQ (reference sequence). V lost 0 bases to trimming and J lost 3 bases; unmatched junction nucleotides: 1. CDR3 length: 14 residues. Each of the patients experienced relapse following autologous stem cell transplantation, and their brentuximab vedotin exposure differed. Patients had relapsed/refractory classical Hodgkin lymphoma with complete response, partial response or progressive disease as best response. Repertoires were generated with immunoSEQ multiplex PCR, while TCRdb's copy carries only in-frame clones and drops some. This repertoire shows 9,500 to 10,000 clones, around nine tenths found once; its top ten account for 13% to 15%.

The sample consisted of peripheral blood mononuclear cells (PBMCs), taken at baseline. This chain uses TRBV13 with TRBJ1-1; 7 bases are shared with TRBD1. The sequence was collected from a human donor with classical Hodgkin lymphoma. CDR3 in DNA: TGTGCCAGCAGCTTAGGCCAGGGGGACACTGAAGCTTTCTTT. As protein: CASSLGQGDTEAFF. Based on the CDR3 plus reference TRBV13 and TRBJ1-1, the full variable domain is AAGVIQSPRHLIKEKRETATLKCYPIPRHDTVYWYQQGPGQDPQFLISFYEKMQSDKGSIPDRFSAQQFSDYHSELNMSSLELGDSALYFCASSLGQGDTEAFFGQGTRLTVV.